This entry lists 31 T cell receptor beta chains sequenced from one sample in a study of T cell responses to AZD1222 COVID-19 vaccine. Sequenced by immunoSEQ multiplex PCR; TCRdb stores in-frame clones only, minus some. In the table there are around 180,000 clones, around 89% of which are singletons. The material sequenced was peripheral blood, taken on day 0 of AZD1222 vaccination. These receptors were taken from an adult in good health.

This clone was detected only once. The rearrangement uses TRBV2 and TRBJ1-5; D gene uncertain. Per germline, CDR1 SNHLY and CDR2 FYNNEI. The CDR3 contains 10 residues. Trimming cost V 6 bases and J 15 bases, with 12 bases left between them. As DNA, the CDR3 is TGTGCCAGCAGCCGGGTCTTGTTGCATTTT. This sequence encodes CASSRVLLHF.

This CDR3 reads CASSLEVNTEAFF. CDR3 coding DNA: TGCGCCAGCAGCTTGGAGGTGAACACTGAAGCTTTCTTT. The V and J genes are TRBV5-1 and TRBJ1-1; D unresolved. Per the germline V gene, CDR1 is SGHRS and CDR2 is YFSETQ. The CDR3 is made up of 13 amino acids. V lost 0 bases, J lost 0 bases, and 3 bases lay in between.

J is TRBJ2-1 and V is TRBV6-5, with a possible D match to TRBD1 (6 bases). The CDR3 has 15 amino acids. V lost 6 bases and J 3 bases, leaving 15 bases between the germline ends. Germline CDR1 MNHEY, CDR2 SVGAGI. Here the CDR3 reads CASRSTGSSYNEQFF. CDR3 nucleotides: TGTGCCAGCAGATCAACAGGGAGTAGCTACAATGAGCAGTTCTTC.

The chain combines TRBV2 with TRBJ1-6; D gene uncertain. Germline V gene sequence: CDR1 SNHLY, CDR2 FYNNEI. There are 12 residues in the CDR3. Trimming shortened V by 3 bases and J by 7 bases, and 4 bases separated the two germline ends. The CDR3 DNA follows: TGTGCCAGCAGTGACCAGAATTCACCCCTCCACTTT. It specifies CASSDQNSPLHF.

The CDR3 coding sequence is TGTGCCACCAGCAGAGATATACCGGGTAGCAATCAGCCCCAGCATTTT. It yields the protein CATSRDIPGSNQPQHF. This chain uses TRBV15 with TRBJ1-5; the D is unclear. Germline CDR1 LNHNV, CDR2 YYDKDF (reference sequence). CDR3 length: 16 residues. V was pared by 0 bases and J by 0 bases, with 9 bases between.

The V and J genes are TRBV4-1 and TRBJ2-1, with D possibly matching TRBD2 (5 bases). V dropped 1 base and J dropped 6 bases, with 10 bases sitting between them. The CDR3 extends over 14 amino acids. CDR1 and CDR2 from the germline V gene are MGHRA and YSYEKL. The CDR3 DNA sequence: TGCGCCAGCAGCCAAGGTGAGGGTCGCAATGAGCAGTTCTTC. Translated: CASSQGEGRNEQFF.

This rearrangement joins TRBV28 to TRBJ2-1, with 8 bases lining up with TRBD2. This CDR3 region has 14 residues. V was clipped by 8 bases and J by 8 bases; unmatched bases: 11. CDR1 and CDR2 from the germline V gene are MDHEN and SYDVKM. The CDR3 DNA sequence: TGTGCCAGCCAGAAGGCGGGAGGTTCCGATGAGCAGTTCTTC. Its translation: CASQKAGGSDEQFF.

The chain has TRBV2 and TRBJ1-2; D call uncertain. The ends were cut back, 1 base at V and 5 bases at J, with 8 bases in the middle. Germline-derived CDR1 and CDR2 are SNHLY and FYNNEI. CDR3 length: 13 residues. The DNA of the CDR3 is TGTGCCAGCAGTGAAGTATTAGGGTATGGCTACACCTTC. Amino acid sequence: CASSEVLGYGYTF.

The gene calls are TRBV7-2 and TRBJ2-7; no firm D call. This CDR3 is 14 amino acids long. The germline V and J ends were trimmed by 1 base and 0 bases, with 7 bases remaining between them. CDR1 and CDR2 (germline): SGHTA, FQGNSA. CDR3 coding DNA: TGTGCCAGCAGCTTAGATGCCGGCTCCTACGAGCAGTACTTC. Translating gives CASSLDAGSYEQYF.

This chain connects TRBV6-7 to TRBJ1-4; D remains unclear. TRBV6-7 is filed as an ORF, its function uncertain. This CDR3 region has 15 residues. V lost 0 bases, J lost 5 bases, and 10 bases lay in between. The CDR3 DNA reads TGTGCCAGCAGTTACTCGTCCCGGGCAAATGAAAAACTGTTTTTT. Translating gives CASSYSSRANEKLFF.

This clone appeared once. The chain joins TRBV2 to TRBJ2-7; the D gene is possibly TRBD1 (6 bases). The V and J ends lost 3 bases and 0 bases respectively, with 12 bases between them. CDR1 and CDR2 (germline): SNHLY, FYNNEI. There are 15 residues in the CDR3. The CDR3 sequence is CASSEQRGSSYEQYF. The CDR3 nucleotides read TGTGCCAGCAGTGAGCAGAGGGGGAGCTCCTACGAGCAGTACTTC.

As regards this clone: The same CDR3 arises from other DNA sequences in this sample as well. This sequence joins TRBV18 and TRBJ2-7; D may be TRBD2 (5 bases). Germline V gene data show CDR1 as KGHSH and CDR2 as LQKENI. This CDR3 region has 14 residues. Trimming left V 1 base short and J 3 bases short, with 10 bases between. Written as DNA, the CDR3 is TGTGCCAGCTCACCACGGACGGGAAGCTACGAGCAGTACTTC. This encodes CASSPRTGSYEQYF. Complete variable domain (other parts from reference TRBV18 and TRBJ2-7): NAGVMQNPRHLVRRRGQEARLRCSPMKGHSHVYWYRQLPEEGLKFMVYLQKENIIDESGMPKERFSAEFPKEGPSILRIQQVVRGDSAAYFCASSPRTGSYEQYFGPGTRLTVT.

The gene calls are TRBV7-2 and TRBJ2-7; D gene uncertain. The CDR3 runs 14 residues. The germline CDR1 and CDR2 sequences are SGHTA and FQGNSA. V was pared by 3 bases and J by 5 bases, with 14 bases between. The CDR3 DNA reads TGTGCCAGCAGCTTCTCGAATAGACCGAACGAGCAGTACTTC. Protein product: CASSFSNRPNEQYF. Full variable domain (remainder filled in from reference TRBV7-2 and TRBJ2-7): GAGVSQSPSNKVTEKGKDVELRCDPISGHTALYWYRQSLGQGLEFLIYFQGNSAPDKSGLPSDRFSAERTGGSVSTLTIQRTQQEDSAVYLCASSFSNRPNEQYFGPGTRLTVT.

The CDR3 loop is CASSLWRGTGGFQPQHF. Here the CDR3 DNA reads TGTGCCAGCAGTTTATGGCGAGGGACAGGCGGATTTCAGCCCCAGCATTTT. The chain joins TRBV28 to TRBJ1-5; the match to TRBD1 covers 8 bases. The CDR3 is 17 amino acids. The germline V gene encodes CDR1 MDHEN and CDR2 SYDVKM. The junction had 10 bases not matched to a gene; V was cut back by 0 bases and J by 6 bases.

Written as DNA, the CDR3 is TGTGCCAGCAGTCTCGGACAGTTTACCTCTGGGGCCAACGTCCTGACTTTC. Its translation: CASSLGQFTSGANVLTF. The chain carries TRBV27 and TRBJ2-6, with D tentatively TRBD1 (6 bases). Deletions cut 5 bases from V and 0 bases from J, with 14 bases between. CDR3 length: 17 residues. CDR1 and CDR2 from the germline V gene are MNHEY and SMNVEV (reference sequence).

This rearrangement joins TRBV15 to TRBJ1-2; 7 bases line up with TRBD1. The germline V gene has CDR1 LNHNV and CDR2 YYDKDF (reference sequence). The CDR3 totals 12 residues. The V gene end was trimmed by 7 bases and the J gene end by 7 bases; junction bases not matched to a gene: 6. This CDR3 reads CATKKRDSGYTF. The DNA of the CDR3 is TGTGCCACCAAGAAGCGGGACAGTGGCTACACCTTC.

This chain joins TRBV6-5 and TRBJ1-1, with D uncertain. The CDR3 has 13 residues. V was shortened by 6 bases and J by 1 base, with 9 bases between the two germline ends. Germline V gives CDR1 MNHEY, CDR2 SVGAGI. The CDR3 spells CASRGRTNTEAFF. CDR3 nucleotides: TGTGCCAGCAGGGGCCGGACGAACACTGAAGCTTTCTTT.

The chain joins TRBV6-2 or TRBV6-3 to TRBJ1-2; no reliable D call. Germline loops: CDR1 MNHEY, CDR2 SVGEGT. The CDR3 totals 14 residues. V was cut by 6 bases and J by 1 base, with 12 bases left in between. In nucleotides, the CDR3 is TGTGCCAGCAGCCCCTCCAGCCATAACTATGGCTACACCTTC. Its translation is CASSPSSHNYGYTF.

This sequence joins TRBV7-2 and TRBJ2-2; 9 positions agree with TRBD2. Per the germline V gene, CDR1 is SGHTA and CDR2 is FQGNSA. CDR3 size: 18 residues. With V trimmed by 6 bases and J by 0 bases, 11 bases remained unmatched. CDR3 loop: CASRAGLAGIANTGELFF. The CDR3 nucleotides read TGTGCCAGCAGGGCGGGGCTAGCGGGAATCGCGAACACCGGGGAGCTGTTTTTT. Full variable domain (outside the CDR3, taken from reference TRBV7-2 and TRBJ2-2): GAGVSQSPSNKVTEKGKDVELRCDPISGHTALYWYRQSLGQGLEFLIYFQGNSAPDKSGLPSDRFSAERTGGSVSTLTIQRTQQEDSAVYLCASRAGLAGIANTGELFFGEGSRLTVL.

This clone was seen a handful of times. The chain has TRBV3-1 (or the pseudogene TRBV3-2) and TRBJ2-1; TRBD1 matches 10 bases. V was clipped by 3 bases and J by 6 bases; unmatched bases: 5. CDR1 is LGHDT, CDR2 YNNKEL, per germline (reference sequence). The CDR3 sequence is 15 residues long. The DNA for the CDR3 is TGTGCCAGCAGCCAGGGACAGGGGTGGGGCAATGAGCAGTTCTTC. Translation: CASSQGQGWGNEQFF.

This clone was seen only a few times. The gene calls are TRBV5-1 and TRBJ1-5, with TRBD1 matching over 7 bases. This CDR3 has 15 amino acids. After removal of 5 bases from V and 2 bases from J, the junction contained 7 bases not matched to a gene. Germline values: CDR1 SGHRS, CDR2 YFSETQ. As DNA, the CDR3 is TGCGCCAGCAGGACAGGGCCGGATGGCAATCAGCCCCAGCATTTT. Protein sequence: CASRTGPDGNQPQHF.

V gene TRBV27 combines with J gene TRBJ2-1; D may match TRBD1 or TRBD2 (5 bases each). Germline V gene data show CDR1 as MNHEY and CDR2 as SMNVEV (reference sequence). The germline V and J ends were trimmed by 5 bases and 4 bases, with 12 bases remaining between them. The CDR3 covers 14 residues. The CDR3 nucleotides are TGTGCCAGCAGTAATCTGTGGGGGTACAATGAGCAGTTCTTC. Translation gives CASSNLWGYNEQFF.

This clone has only a few counts. The chain recombines TRBV3-1 (or the pseudogene TRBV3-2) with TRBJ2-7; maybe TRBD1 (5 bases). The V end was cut by 3 bases, the J end by 3 bases, with 9 bases between. The CDR3 length is 13 residues. The germline gives CDR1 LGHDT, CDR2 YNNKEL (reference sequence). CDR3 DNA: TGTGCCAGCAGCCATCAACAGGACTACGAGCAGTACTTC. Its translation: CASSHQQDYEQYF.

The rearrangement uses TRBV5-8 and TRBJ2-3; D might be TRBD2 (5 bases). There are 12 residues in the CDR3. Per the germline V gene, CDR1 is SGHTS and CDR2 is YDEGEE. The V gene lost 0 bases and the J gene lost 10 bases, with 9 bases spanning the gap. The CDR3 coding sequence is TGTGCCAGCAGCTTGGTTGAGGGCGCGCAGTATTTT. This encodes CASSLVEGAQYF.

This clone was counted once. This chain links TRBV2 with TRBJ2-4, with D tentatively TRBD1 (6 bases). The germline V gene has CDR1 SNHLY and CDR2 FYNNEI. V was trimmed by 7 bases and J by 0 bases, leaving 10 bases between them. The CDR3 loop spans 14 amino acids. The CDR3 here is CASIQGLAKNIQYF. CDR3 DNA: TGTGCCAGCATTCAGGGGTTAGCCAAAAACATTCAGTACTTC.

The rearrangement joins TRBV2 to TRBJ1-1; D is undetermined. This CDR3 is 13 amino acids long. V shed 4 bases and J shed 1 base, with 7 bases lying between them. CDR1 and CDR2 (germline): SNHLY, FYNNEI. As DNA, the CDR3 is TGTGCCAGCAGTGCGAATGCGAACACTGAAGCTTTCTTT. It codes for CASSANANTEAFF.

The chain carries TRBV18 and TRBJ1-1; D is unclear. Deletions cut 4 bases from V and 1 base from J, with 13 bases between. Germline values: CDR1 KGHSH, CDR2 LQKENI. The CDR3 loop spans 15 amino acids. The CDR3 DNA reads TGTGCCAGCTCACTTACAGCCCCCGGGAACACTGAAGCTTTCTTT. This sequence encodes CASSLTAPGNTEAFF.

V usage is TRBV7-9 and J usage is TRBJ2-3; 7 bases line up with TRBD2. This CDR3 region has 14 residues. CDR1 SEHNR and CDR2 FQNEAQ come from the germline V gene (reference sequence). V trimming: 3 bases; J trimming: 3 bases; junction bases outside the gene matches: 3. The CDR3 loop is CASSFAGETDTQYF. The CDR3 DNA reads TGTGCCAGCAGCTTCGCGGGAGAAACAGATACGCAGTATTTT.

The sample holds one count of this clone. The chain couples TRBV3-1 (or the pseudogene TRBV3-2) to TRBJ2-7; 7 nucleotides match TRBD1. The CDR3 runs to 11 residues. Germline loops: CDR1 LGHDT, CDR2 YNNKEL (reference sequence). With 4 bases clipped from V and 6 bases from J, the junction kept 0 bases outside the gene matches. The DNA for the CDR3 is TGTGCCAGCAGCCCAGGGGGCGAGCAGTACTTC. Its protein is CASSPGGEQYF.

The chain is built from TRBV20-1 and TRBJ1-5, with TRBD1 matching over 9 bases. Germline V lookup: CDR1 DFQATT, CDR2 SNEGSKA (reference sequence). The CDR3 runs to 11 residues. Trimming took 5 bases from V and 15 from J; bases not matched to a gene: 8. The CDR3 is CSAVTQGATHF. The DNA for the CDR3 is TGCAGTGCTGTTACACAGGGGGCTACGCATTTT.

The gene calls are TRBV10-3 and TRBJ2-1, with D perhaps TRBD2 (6 bases). This CDR3 spans 15 amino acids. V was shortened by 0 bases and J by 9 bases, with 15 bases between the two germline ends. The germline V gene has CDR1 ENHRY and CDR2 SYGVKD. The CDR3, as DNA: TGTGCCATCAGTGAGTCGAGAGGGAGGAATGCTGAGCAGTTCTTC. Translating it yields CAISESRGRNAEQFF.